This T cell receptor (beta chain) was captured in a study of T cells in women clearing cervical HPV infection. Study overall: No precancer developed; the control's incident HPV16 infection cleared within 12 months.

TCRdb's table, derived via immunoSEQ multiplex PCR, lists solely in-frame clones and lacks some. In all, the sample yields about 23,000 clones. Study-level results: Each sample's T-cell count was unknown, possibly confounding richness.

Note on this clone: The target antigen is unknown. The read terminates 3 residues ahead of where the CDR3 ends, so the germline J gene completes it.

The CDR3 covers 18 residues. Germline V lookup: CDR1 SGHVS, CDR2 FNYEAQ. J is TRBJ1-2 and V is TRBV7-6; D call uncertain. The TCR comes from a woman aged 18-69 years with a cervical HPV16 infection that either progressed to CIN3+ or cleared (not recorded which). Sequencing used blood buffy coat. This CDR3 reads CASSLNYGRTSGRADYTF. The sequenced part of the CDR3 DNA is TGTGCCAGCAGCTTAAACTACGGCCGGACTAGCGGGAGGGCTGAC.